This passage covers 2 T cell receptor beta chains from one sample sequenced in a study of cytomegalovirus exposure and HLA in healthy donors. The PCR employed 60 Vbeta primers together with 13 Jbeta primers. The repertoire was sequenced with immunoSEQ multiplex PCR; TCRdb's copy has only in-frame clones and lacks some. The sample holds about 180,000 clones; approximately 73% are singletons and the top ten take around 2.3%. Sequencing input: PBMCs. Receptors were obtained from a woman in her 30s in good health and CMV-seropositive.

This clone is a singleton in its sample. This chain connects TRBV18 to TRBJ1-1, with D possibly matching TRBD1 (6 bases). The CDR3 length is 17 residues. The germline CDR1 and CDR2 sequences are KGHSH and LQKENI. With 0 bases removed from V and 0 bases from J, the gap between germline ends came to 14 bases. The CDR3 DNA is TGTGCCAGCTCACCACCGGGGGGCGGGGGGATGAACACTGAAGCTTTCTTT. Translation: CASSPPGGGGMNTEAFF. Drawing the rest from reference TRBV18 and TRBJ1-1, the complete variable domain is NAGVMQNPRHLVRRRGQEARLRCSPMKGHSHVYWYRQLPEEGLKFMVYLQKENIIDESGMPKERFSAEFPKEGPSILRIQQVVRGDSAAYFCASSPPGGGGMNTEAFFGQGTRLTVV.

This rearrangement joins TRBV5-4 to TRBJ2-1; TRBD2 matches at 10 bases. The CDR3 contains 15 residues. The V gene end was trimmed by 4 bases and the J gene end by 6 bases; junction bases not matched to a gene: 7. Germline lookup yields CDR1 SGHNT and CDR2 YYREEE (reference sequence). Here the CDR3 reads CASSRTSGELNEQFF. The DNA of the CDR3 is TGTGCCAGCAGCCGCACTAGCGGGGAACTCAATGAGCAGTTCTTC.